The subject of this entry is one T cell receptor (beta chain). Its antigen remains unidentified. No quality values exist for individual bases; no much larger clone is one base distant. The data are from a study of cytomegalovirus exposure and HLA in healthy donors (dated by TCRdb to the late 2010s). In the study overall: An earlier analysis of approximately 590 of the donors reported 250 to 350 Gb of sequence data and 100 million to 140 million unique TCR beta sequences from around 200 million T cells. Donor age, sex, ethnicity and CMV serostatus were compiled together with the repertoire data. HLA typing included class I and class II loci at four-digit resolution. Roughly 300 gigabases of sequencing data and roughly 90 million unique TCR sequences were included in an early release covering roughly 600 HLA-typed donors. The number of donors typed differed by locus, with about 629-630 for A, B, C, DRB1 and DQB1, 522 for DQA1, 606 for DPA1, and around 450 for DPB1. Genome-wide SNP genotypes for about three fifths of the roughly 700 donors were used in a later genetic analysis, which treated that subset as a discovery cohort. Among the approximately 400 genotyped donors, 75% to 90% belonged to the genetic ancestry cluster associated with self-reported Caucasian donors. To predict cytomegalovirus infection status, the study combined high-throughput TCR immunosequencing, statistical association of individual TCRs with disease status, and machine learning. The study used immunosequencing to profile the T cell repertoires of approximately 650 subjects and linked those repertoires to cytomegalovirus serostatus. All discovery cohort repertoires had been generated on a single sequencing platform. Rather than using new phenotypic data, the later analysis identified candidate immune exposures from TCR beta sequences and from how often those sequences occurred across donors. To decide whether each TCR beta V gene segment behaved as functional or pseudogenic, an earlier analysis of approximately 590 of the donors relied on high-throughput TCR beta sequencing. Across 300 to 400 genotyped donors of the cohort, an average of about 240,000 unique TCR beta nucleotide sequences per donor were sequenced, and 15% to 20% of those sequences were non-productive. In a later analysis, previously published TCR beta repertoires from 550 to 750 donors were re-analyzed and high-resolution HLA genotyping was added so that TCR occurrence patterns could be studied. Four or five DR-DQ haplotypes were handled as single units for association and clustering because linkage in the cohort was strong. The study aimed to test whether signatures of past pathogen exposure could be identified by cataloging public T cell receptors. In addition to the first cohort of several hundred subjects, a separate validation cohort of some 120 different subjects was used. General study outcomes and caveats: Correlated functional status among segregating V segments might be attributable to linkage disequilibrium, but an unknown experimental factor could not be ruled out. The earlier analysis of some 540 of the donors excluded some 15 rarely observed V segments, including chromosome 9 orphons, because counts were too low. While some public TCRs were present in many individuals, most TCR sequences turned up only very rarely across donors. Some IMGT-functional V segments, including TRBV6-2 and TRBV6-3, could not be told apart with the 87-base-pair reads, so those segments were excluded. An earlier analysis of 587 of the donors showed that most TCR beta V segments appeared in productive rearrangements either about 90% or about 30% of the time, which broadly matched IMGT annotations. In a later genetic analysis, a missense DCLRE1C variant was associated with V-gene and J-gene trimming of TCR beta chains, and the association was replicated in an independent cohort. Because HLA typing was missing for some donors at each locus, association tests included only the typed subset. The presence/absence analyses assumed that sequencing depth was roughly uniform across donors, and that assumption may not be true. A later analysis found that TCR association rates varied across HLA loci, with DRB1 alleles showing the most associated TCRs and HLA-C alleles the fewest. Most CMV-associated TCR beta chains appeared to be HLA-restricted in a later analysis, and the HLA associations seemed to be driven largely by CMV exposure. Only TCR beta chains were sequenced in this cohort, and the absence of alpha or paired-chain data limited detectable features. For the cohort, immune exposure information was limited to CMV serostatus. In the study, roughly 160 TCR beta chains were listed as associated with cytomegalovirus. When HLA alleles, especially DR and DQ, strongly co-occurred, TCR associations were difficult to assign to individual alleles. According to the authors, the approach could potentially be generalized to other disease states and immunological phenotypes. In vitro tests confirmed that three of the cytomegalovirus-associated TCR beta chains recognize cytomegalovirus antigens. A later genetic analysis reported fewer N-insertions in productive TCRs among donors in an Asian-associated ancestry cluster than the approximately 700-donor mean. Specific HLA alleles were associated with 18,000 or so TCR beta sequences at a false discovery rate of 0.05 in a later analysis. In a later analysis, several top co-occurrence clusters were reported to appear linked to parvovirus B19, influenza, CMV and Epstein-Barr virus. The sequencing pipeline was judged likely to have produced a cluster of highly shared sequence variants as a technical artifact. The classifier was reported to diagnose cytomegalovirus status with high specificity and sensitivity in both the original cohort and the validation cohort. A further reported finding was that TCR beta sequences accurately predicted the HLA-A and HLA-B alleles for most subjects in the first cohort. In a later analysis, HLA-associated TCR beta chains were found to be more clonally expanded and to have lower generation probabilities than equally common non-associated chains.

The cohort consisted of hundreds of healthy bone marrow donors. All cohort members were sampled while nominally healthy, although unrecorded immune exposures were likely present. The donor tested CMV seropositive, placing the donor among the 290 or so seropositive members of the cohort. A peripheral blood sample was collected from each donor, and TCR beta sequencing was performed on peripheral blood mononuclear cells. The Qiagen DNeasy Blood Extraction Kit was used to extract genomic DNA from the blood cell samples. From the cysteine up to the phenylalanine, the CDR3 has a length of 15 residues. Only the CDR3 DNA stays, 45 bases, in frame from base 1. From the germline V gene, CDR1 is KGHSH and CDR2 is LQKENI. V and J are trimmed by 4 bases and 0 bases, and the gene matches miss 2 bases of the junction. The method was the immunoSEQ multiplex PCR assay. For the multiplex PCR, a mixture combining 60 forward primers for TCR Vbeta segments and 13 reverse primers for TCR Jbeta segments was used. A multiplex PCR assay on genomic DNA amplified the CDR3 region of rearranged TCR beta genes. On the Illumina HiSeq System, the amplified TCR beta libraries were sequenced as 87-base-pair reads. The original pipeline was this. In a later analysis, tens of millions of unique TCR beta chains were counted across the roughly 610 repertoires, and roughly 11 million of these chains were shared by at least two donors. Raw reads were error-corrected and collapsed into unique sequences with a nearest-neighbor algorithm that merged closely related sequences to remove PCR and sequencing errors. V, D and J gene segments were assigned by aligning CDR3 sequences to IMGT reference sequences. Each retained sequence needed at least a six-nucleotide match to both a V gene segment and a J gene segment. Rearrangements were called productive when the CDR3 lacked stop codons and stayed in frame with V and J; all others were non-productive. Following IMGT convention, CDR3 was defined as the stretch from the second conserved V-encoded cysteine to the conserved J-encoded phenylalanine. Sequences without an unambiguous match to a single V gene segment were excluded from the earlier analysis of 500 to 700 of the donors. An earlier analysis of roughly 590 of the donors called V segments functional above 56.7% productive rearrangements and segregating when the between-donor standard deviation exceeded 5%. A statistical classification framework was built for diagnosing cytomegalovirus status from the catalog of TCR beta chain sequences. In a later analysis, V and J genes were assigned by comparing TCR nucleotide sequences against IMGT/GENE-DB human TR gene sequences. A later analysis assigned CDR3 sequences and most-parsimonious VDJ recombination scenarios with the TCRdist pipeline. In a later analysis, each TCR beta chain was defined by its CDR3 amino acid sequence together with its V-gene family, and reads lacking a unique V-gene family were excluded. To address suspected cross-contamination and a sequencing artifact, a later analysis removed approximately 600 highly shared, low-generation-probability nucleotide sequences. In a later analysis, a clonal expansion index for each public chain was calculated from normalized within-repertoire ranks of inferred template counts. A later analysis computed generation probabilities with a VDJ recombination model fitted to out-of-frame rearrangements, and checked the results against IGoR. In a later analysis, hypergeometric tests were used to score TCR-TCR, TCR-HLA and TCR-CMV co-occurrence, with a repertoire-size bias correction applied to TCR pairs. A later analysis estimated false discovery rates by permuting HLA or CMV assignments 20 times. A later analysis grouped co-occurring TCRs with DBSCAN, adding TCRdist sequence similarity when clustering within HLA-allele-positive subsets. Repertoires with fewer than 30,000 or more than 120,000 public chains were left out of co-occurrence clustering, as were four to six repertoires with anomalous nucleotide sharing. TCRdb re-hosts the immuneACCESS table, in-frame sequences only. Its copies lack some clones; in the studies checked, an unresolved V gene accounts for under half of them, and the cause for the rest is not known. The V and J calls and clone size come from that table; D and trimming were worked out from the DNA. A total of 120,000 or so clones appear in this sample, 70% to 85% of them only once. About 6.6% of the sample is in the top ten clones.

The specimen was PBMCs. The receptor was isolated from a man aged 30 to 45 in good health and CMV-seropositive. The chain joins TRBV18 to TRBJ2-2; 7 central bases correspond to TRBD1. The nucleotide sequence is TGTGCCAGCTCACGGGGACAGACGAACACCGGGGAGCTGTTTTTT. Its protein product is CASSRGQTNTGELFF.